These 12 T cell receptor beta chains share one sample of origin, sequenced in a study of OX40 agonist ivuxolimab in advanced cancers. Clones were sequenced by immunoSEQ multiplex PCR, and TCRdb holds only the in-frame ones, with some missing. The sample has about 81,000 clones, about 93% seen once. Source: CD4+ or CD8+ T cells sorted from blood, taken in a trial of the OX40 agonist ivuxolimab. Source of these receptors: an adult with an advanced solid tumor such as melanoma, head and neck, liver or kidney cancer.

This chain uses TRBV4-3 with TRBJ1-1; 9 bases align to TRBD1. Germline assignment: CDR1 LGHNA and CDR2 YSLEER. This CDR3 has 14 residues. Trimming took 0 bases from V and 8 from J; bases not matched to a gene: 4. The CDR3 loop is CASSQDGTGTEAFF. CDR3 in DNA: TGCGCCAGCAGCCAAGATGGGACAGGGACCGAAGCTTTCTTT.

V gene TRBV5-1 combines with J gene TRBJ2-7, with D perhaps TRBD2 (5 bases). V lost 3 bases and J lost 2, with 12 bases in between. Germline V gene sequence: CDR1 SGHRS, CDR2 YFSETQ. The CDR3 sequence is 14 residues long. The CDR3 reads CASSSWTSTYEQYF. DNA of the CDR3: TGCGCCAGCAGCTCCTGGACTTCAACCTACGAGCAGTACTTC.

V and J are TRBV11-2 and TRBJ1-6; 11 bases line up with TRBD1. Germline V lookup: CDR1 SGHAT, CDR2 FQNNGV. After removal of 0 bases from V and 14 bases from J, the junction contained 6 bases not matched to a gene. The CDR3 runs to 15 residues. The DNA of the CDR3 is TGTGCCAGCAGCTTAGATCCTCGGGGACAGGGGGCCCTCCACTTT. This gives the protein CASSLDPRGQGALHF.

CDR3 residues: CASSQDGSESYNEQFF. CDR3 nucleotide sequence: TGCGCCAGCAGCCAAGATGGGTCAGAGTCCTACAATGAGCAGTTCTTC. This chain uses TRBV4-3 with TRBJ2-1; no reliable D call. V was shortened by 0 bases and J by 1 base, with 10 bases between the two germline ends. The germline CDR1 and CDR2 sequences are LGHNA and YSLEER. The CDR3 contains 16 residues.

In DNA, the CDR3 is TGTGCCAGCAGCCAACGCTCGCGGGACCGGGACGTCTATGGCTACACCTTC. Translated, it gives CASSQRSRDRDVYGYTF. The chain carries TRBV13 and TRBJ1-2; D possibly corresponds to TRBD1 (5 bases). There are 17 residues in the CDR3. V was clipped by 5 bases and J by 4 bases, with 23 bases between them. CDR1 PRHDT and CDR2 FYEKMQ come from the germline V gene (reference sequence).

The chain employs TRBV9 and TRBJ1-1; unclear D gene. The CDR3 runs to 15 residues. V lost 4 bases and J 4 bases, leaving 17 bases between the germline ends. Germline assignment: CDR1 SGDLS and CDR2 YYNGEE. The CDR3 sequence: CASSQYLSALTEAFF. Here the CDR3 DNA reads TGTGCCAGCAGCCAGTACCTTTCTGCCCTCACTGAAGCTTTCTTT. Based on the CDR3 plus reference TRBV9 and TRBJ1-1, the full variable domain is DSGVTQTPKHLITATGQRVTLRCSPRSGDLSVYWYQQSLDQGLQFLIQYYNGEERAKGNILERFSAQQFPDLHSELNLSSLELGDSALYFCASSQYLSALTEAFFGQGTRLTVV.

The chain uses TRBV28 and TRBJ1-2, with 7 bases fitting TRBD1. Germline CDR1 reads MDHEN; CDR2 reads SYDVKM. The ends lost 2 bases at V and 3 bases at J; junction bases unmatched: 6. The CDR3 runs to 15 residues. The CDR3: CASSLVTGHDYGYTF. CDR3 in DNA: TGTGCCAGCAGTTTAGTGACAGGGCACGACTATGGCTACACCTTC.

This clone was observed a single time. The genes are TRBV15 and TRBJ1-1; 7 nucleotides agree with TRBD1. The ends lost 3 bases at V and 6 bases at J; junction bases unmatched: 4. Germline V gene data show CDR1 as LNHNV and CDR2 as YYDKDF (reference sequence). There are 13 residues in the CDR3. The CDR3 DNA reads TGTGCCACCAGCAGGAGACAGGGCGCTGAAGCTTTCTTT. Amino acid sequence: CATSRRQGAEAFF.

This clone has only one observation. The chain carries TRBV29-1 and TRBJ2-7, with 9 nucleotides matching TRBD1. Germline CDR1 and CDR2: SQVTM and ANQGSEA. The CDR3 has 16 residues. J was trimmed by 0 bases and V by 1 base; bases with no gene match: 7. The CDR3 bases are TGCAGCGTTGAAGGGACAGGGGCCTCAAGCTCCTACGAGCAGTACTTC. Protein sequence: CSVEGTGASSSYEQYF.

The chain uses TRBV9 and TRBJ1-4, with D unclear. Trimming took off 0 bases at V and 0 bases at J, with 9 bases between the two ends. Germline CDR1 and CDR2: SGDLS and YYNGEE. The CDR3 runs to 16 residues. The CDR3 DNA sequence: TGTGCCAGCAGCGTAGAAGGGCTTGCAACTAATGAAAAACTGTTTTTT. Encoded protein: CASSVEGLATNEKLFF.

In regard to this clone: The same CDR3 arises from other DNA sequences in this sample as well. The chain links TRBV6-5 to TRBJ2-7; no clear D. Trimming pared 0 bases from V and 4 bases from J, leaving 4 bases between. The CDR3 covers 12 residues. CDR1 and CDR2 from the germline V gene are MNHEY and SVGAGI. This chain's CDR3 is CASSYSPYEQYF. The CDR3 nucleotides read TGTGCCAGCAGTTACTCACCTTACGAGCAGTACTTC.

About this clone: An end of the junction does not agree with germline; a read error may underlie this. This chain links TRBV7-7 with TRBJ2-5, with D maybe TRBD2 (5 bases). The assigned J gene may be wrong: the sequence end matches TRBJ2-7 better. Germline CDR1 reads SSHAT; CDR2 reads FNYEAQ (reference sequence). The CDR3 runs to 13 residues. The CDR3 coding sequence is TGTGCTAGCAGCTTAGCGAAGCATTACGAGCAGTACTTC. It is translated as CASSLAKHYEQYF.